The 3 T cell receptor beta chains below were found in one sample sequenced in a study of blood T cell repertoires in COVID-19. The assay was immunoSEQ multiplex PCR, and TCRdb's table has in-frame clones only and misses some. The sample has some 220,000 clones; under 85% are singletons. The material sequenced was peripheral blood. These receptors all come from a woman aged 30 to 39 with COVID-19, enrolled during active disease.

V gene TRBV10-3 combines with J gene TRBJ1-2, with a tentative D call TRBD1 (6 bases). The CDR3 has 14 amino acids. Per germline, CDR1 ENHRY and CDR2 SYGVKD. Trimming cost V 10 bases and J 0 bases, with 15 bases left between them. As DNA, the CDR3 is TGTGCCACCAGAGGGACATTAGCTAACTATGGCTACACCTTC. Translated: CATRGTLANYGYTF.

The chain has TRBV7-2 and TRBJ1-1, with a tentative D call TRBD1 (5 bases). This CDR3 is 14 amino acids long. Trimming took off 1 base at V and 6 bases at J, with 12 bases between the two ends. Germline V gene data show CDR1 as SGHTA and CDR2 as FQGNSA. The CDR3 sequence: CASSLVRVDAEAFF. CDR3 bases: TGTGCCAGCAGCTTAGTCAGGGTGGACGCTGAAGCTTTCTTT.

The genes are TRBV28 and TRBJ1-2; 9 nucleotides line up with TRBD1. Germline V CDR1 and CDR2: MDHEN, SYDVKM. This CDR3 region has 14 residues. After removal of 6 bases from V and 8 bases from J, the junction contained 10 bases not matched to a gene. The CDR3 reads CASRITGGSGGYTF. DNA for the CDR3: TGTGCCAGCAGGATTACAGGGGGCTCGGGGGGCTACACCTTC.